The subject of this entry is one TCR beta chain. Its antigen is unidentified. CDR3 length equals 11 residues. Germline V lookup: CDR1 SQVTM, CDR2 ANQGSEA. The ends were cut back, 7 bases at V and 3 bases at J, with 10 bases in the middle. The data were obtained in a study of CD8+ T cells in alopecia areata. Study-wide results and caveats: Sharing of TCR sequences between patients (possibly for HLA-related reasons) was less clear than in mice. Compared with normal scalp, lesional scalp had higher clonality and more expanded CD8+ clones.

cDNA reverse transcribed from extracted RNA served as the sequencing template. The protocol was immunoSEQ multiplex PCR, while the TCRdb copy is restricted to in-frame clones and leaves out a portion. The sample includes approximately 99,000 clones, 45% to 70% of them seen just once. The TCR comes from a human donor in good health. Sequencing was carried out using CD8+ T cells sorted from blood. The genes are TRBV29-1 and TRBJ2-7, with D perhaps TRBD1 (6 bases). CDR3 sequence (DNA): TGCAGCGCAGGACAGAACTACGAGCAGTACTTC. It translates to CSAGQNYEQYF.